This TCR beta chain was sequenced in a study of blood T cell repertoires in COVID-19. The germline gives CDR1 MNHEY, CDR2 SMNVEV (reference sequence). The CDR3 length is 13 residues. The J segment lost 5 bases and the V segment lost 8 bases, leaving 9 bases of the junction unmatched. Under the authors' procedure: Quantification of nucleated cells was approximated via reference gene primer amplification. This table comes from immunoSEQ multiplex PCR, and its TCRdb copy is limited to in-frame clones, with some not included. The V and J calls and clone size come from that table; D and trimming were worked out from the DNA. Here the sample spans around 140,000 clones, about 76% being singletons.

This chain joins TRBV27 and TRBJ2-7, with TRBD1 matching 7 bases. The sample comprised peripheral blood. The source of this sequence is an older woman with active or convalescent COVID-19. CDR3 nucleotides: TGTGCCAGCGGACCTACGACAGGGAACGAGCAGTACGTC. The encoded protein is CASGPTTGNEQYV.